This T cell receptor (beta chain) was retrieved from a study of PD-1 blockade in classical Hodgkin lymphoma. TCRdb's copy holds only in-frame clones and misses some; the assay was immunoSEQ multiplex PCR. The sample consists of fewer than 50,000 clones, about 77% of them appearing once. Study-wide points: Exclusion covered patients beginning nivolumab under 1 year post-ASCT. A significant rise in TCR diversity was seen by C4D1 for CD4+ cells but not for CD8+ cells. Baseline diversity was lower in partial responders and progressors than complete responders.

Time point denoted: cycle 4 day 1 (C4D1), after more than five weeks of nivolumab. With no exception, relapse followed autologous stem cell transplantation in all patients, and brentuximab vedotin exposure varied. Germline V gene lookup returns CDR1 SGHTA and CDR2 FQGNSA. There are 17 residues in the CDR3. V shed 8 bases and J 0 bases; nucleotides not matched to a gene: 10. On this clone itself: The antigen is unknown.

The source was peripheral blood mononuclear cells (PBMCs), collected before the fourth cycle of nivolumab. This TCR was sampled from a human donor with classical Hodgkin lymphoma. The chain uses TRBV7-2 and TRBJ1-5, with 10 bases identical to TRBD1. CDR3 region: CASSGGTGAHSNQPQHF. The CDR3 DNA is TGTGCCAGCTCTGGGGGGACAGGGGCCCATAGCAATCAGCCCCAGCATTTT.